This T cell receptor beta chain was sequenced in a study of blood T cell repertoires in COVID-19. Overall study context: Italy, Spain and the United States were the sources of the convalescent and acute COVID-19 samples. PBMCs, B-cell-depleted T cells, or T cells were the source of the cDNA or gDNA that made up the material.

In the original workflow: Reference gene primers were amplified, and this amplification served to estimate nucleated cell counts. Sequencing used immunoSEQ multiplex PCR; TCRdb keeps in-frame clones, though not all of them. V and J calls and clone size are given by that table; D and trimming were obtained from the DNA. The sample includes 95,000 to 150,000 clones, about four fifths of them seen just once. The germline gives CDR1 SGHTA, CDR2 FQGNSA. The V gene end was trimmed by 4 bases and the J gene end by 7 bases; junction bases not matched to a gene: 8. The CDR3 sequence is 14 residues long. This clone was counted only a few times.

The clonotype originates from a man aged 55 to 70 with active or convalescent COVID-19. Sequenced input: peripheral blood. The gene calls are TRBV7-2 and TRBJ1-1; 8 nucleotides line up with TRBD1. CDR3 DNA sequence: TGTGCCAGCAGCTCAGACAGGGGCACTGGTGAAGCTTTCTTT. Translation: CASSSDRGTGEAFF.